This T cell receptor (beta chain) was sequenced during a study of control samples from healthy donors and cancer patients. Measured with immunoSEQ multiplex PCR; TCRdb has only the in-frame clones, and not every one. The table lists 76,000 or so clones, around 90% of them singletons, with approximately 9.4% in the top ten. The CDR3 spans 17 residues. Germline assignment: CDR1 MNHNY and CDR2 SVGAGI (reference sequence). Trimming removed 5 bases from V and 2 bases from J, with 19 bases in between. This clone has a single count. The V gene is TRBV6-6, the J gene TRBJ1-3; D is perhaps TRBD1 (5 bases). The sequenced sample was PBMCs. The source of this sequence is a woman in her forties or fifties with colorectal cancer. Here the CDR3 reads CASSPYQGGDAGNTIYF. The CDR3 DNA reads as TGTGCCAGCAGTCCATATCAGGGTGGGGACGCTGGAAACACCATATATTTT.